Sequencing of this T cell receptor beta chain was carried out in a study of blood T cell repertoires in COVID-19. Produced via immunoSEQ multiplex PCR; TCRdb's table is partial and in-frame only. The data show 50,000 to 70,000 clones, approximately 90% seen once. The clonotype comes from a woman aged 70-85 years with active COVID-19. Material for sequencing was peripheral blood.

Here the CDR3 reads CASSRDSYYEQYF. CDR3 nucleotide sequence: TGTGCCAGCAGTCGGGACAGCTACTACGAGCAGTACTTC. This chain joins TRBV5-4 and TRBJ2-7, with TRBD1 matching 7 bases. The CDR3 is 13 amino acids. Germline V gives CDR1 SGHNT, CDR2 YYREEE (reference sequence). Losses at the gene ends were 5 bases for V and 3 bases for J; bases not matched to a gene: 5.